This T cell receptor (beta chain) was found in a study of T cell responses to AZD1222 COVID-19 vaccine. Sequencing was performed with immunoSEQ multiplex PCR; in TCRdb, only in-frame clones are kept and a portion is missing. Here the sample spans over 70,000 clones, over 60% being singletons. The CDR3 is 15 amino acids. Trimming shortened V by 1 base and J by 9 bases, and 13 bases separated the two germline ends. Germline lookup yields CDR1 SEHNR and CDR2 FQNEAQ (reference sequence). This clonotype was sampled from an adult who received the MenACWY meningococcal vaccine as a control. Sequencing used peripheral blood, obtained 28 days after the second dose of the MenACWY control vaccine. The chain links TRBV7-9 to TRBJ1-6; a possible D gene is TRBD1 (5 bases). CDR3 DNA sequence: TGTGCCAGCAGCTTAGACACGGAAGGGGCTTCACCCCTCCACTTT. Its protein product is CASSLDTEGASPLHF.